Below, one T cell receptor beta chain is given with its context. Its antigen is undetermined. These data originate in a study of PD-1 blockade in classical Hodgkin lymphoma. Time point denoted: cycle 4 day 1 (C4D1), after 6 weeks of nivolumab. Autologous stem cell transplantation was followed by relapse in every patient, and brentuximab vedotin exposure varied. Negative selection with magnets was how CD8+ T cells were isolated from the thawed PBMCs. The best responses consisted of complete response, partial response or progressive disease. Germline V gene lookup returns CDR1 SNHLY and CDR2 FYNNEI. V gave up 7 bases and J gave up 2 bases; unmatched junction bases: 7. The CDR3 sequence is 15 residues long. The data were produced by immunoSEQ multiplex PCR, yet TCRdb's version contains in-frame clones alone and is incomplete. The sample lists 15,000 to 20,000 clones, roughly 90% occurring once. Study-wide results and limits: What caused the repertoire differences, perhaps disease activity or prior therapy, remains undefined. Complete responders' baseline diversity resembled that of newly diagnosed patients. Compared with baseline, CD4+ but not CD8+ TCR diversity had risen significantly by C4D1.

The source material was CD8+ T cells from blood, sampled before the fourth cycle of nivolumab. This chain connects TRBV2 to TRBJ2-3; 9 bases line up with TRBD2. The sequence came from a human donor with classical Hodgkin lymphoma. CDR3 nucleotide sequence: TGTGCCAGCACGGACGGGACTAGCTCCACAGATACGCAGTATTTT. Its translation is CASTDGTSSTDTQYF.